This passage covers 27 T cell receptor beta chains from one sample sequenced in a study of T cell responses to AZD1222 COVID-19 vaccine. Assay: immunoSEQ multiplex PCR; the TCRdb copy retains only in-frame clones and omits some. The sample contains some 200,000 clones, roughly nine tenths of which appear only once. The sample was peripheral blood, taken 28 days after the second dose of the MenACWY control vaccine. All receptors come from an adult who received the MenACWY meningococcal vaccine as a control.

The rearrangement links TRBV14 to TRBJ2-4, with 9 bases that match TRBD2. Germline values: CDR1 SGHDN, CDR2 FVKESK. The CDR3 is 16 amino acids. V was pared by 2 bases and J by 8 bases, with 10 bases of the junction left unmatched. CDR3: CASSQLAGRGLDIQYF. The CDR3, as DNA: TGTGCCAGCAGCCAACTAGCGGGGAGGGGACTAGACATTCAGTACTTC.

CDR3 region: CASSPDRRKSSYNEQFF. The CDR3 DNA follows: TGTGCCAGCAGTCCAGACAGGAGAAAAAGCTCCTACAATGAGCAGTTCTTC. The chain uses TRBV28 and TRBJ2-1; maybe TRBD1 (6 bases). The CDR3 runs to 17 residues. Germline CDR1 reads MDHEN; CDR2 reads SYDVKM. V was clipped by 5 bases and J by 0 bases, with 17 bases between them.

The J gene is TRBJ2-2, the V gene TRBV24-1; tentatively, D is TRBD2 (6 bases). The germline gives CDR1 KGHDR, CDR2 SFDVKD. Between the trimmed V and J ends, which lost 5 bases and 1 base, there was a span of 19 bases. This CDR3 is 18 amino acids long. The CDR3 DNA is TGTGCCACCAGTGGTATAAGCCCCCTTAGCGGGAACACCGGGGAGCTGTTTTTT. Its protein product is CATSGISPLSGNTGELFF.

This rearrangement joins TRBV28 to TRBJ2-3, with a weak D call TRBD2 (6 bases). Per the germline V gene, CDR1 is MDHEN and CDR2 is SYDVKM. This CDR3 region has 15 residues. The V gene lost 1 base and the J gene lost 2 bases, with 10 bases spanning the gap. CDR3 sequence: CASSLLGEATDTQYF. CDR3 bases: TGTGCCAGCAGTTTATTGGGGGAGGCCACAGATACGCAGTATTTT.

The chain has TRBV19 and TRBJ2-2; 8 bases agree with TRBD1. V shed 7 bases and J 5 bases; nucleotides not matched to a gene: 9. The CDR3 loop spans 15 amino acids. Germline loops: CDR1 LNHDA, CDR2 SQIVND (reference sequence). CDR3 in amino acids: CASNGAGGMTGELFF. The CDR3 coding sequence is TGTGCCAGTAACGGCGCAGGGGGCATGACCGGGGAGCTGTTTTTT.

This chain uses TRBV24-1 with TRBJ1-2, with 7 bases identical to TRBD1. CDR1 and CDR2 from the germline V gene are KGHDR and SFDVKD. This CDR3 contains 16 residues. V gave up 3 bases and J gave up 6 bases; unmatched junction bases: 12. CDR3 amino acids: CATSDPSRVGGDGYTF. For the CDR3, the DNA is TGTGCCACCAGTGATCCCTCCCGAGTAGGGGGCGATGGCTACACCTTC.

The rearrangement joins TRBV28 to TRBJ1-2, with D hard to call. Germline CDR1 is MDHEN and CDR2 is SYDVKM. The CDR3 covers 15 residues. The ends were cut back, 4 bases at V and 0 bases at J, with 12 bases in the middle. The CDR3 sequence: CASSSPRIANYGYTF. The CDR3 bases are TGTGCCAGCAGTTCCCCTCGGATAGCTAACTATGGCTACACCTTC.

The V gene is TRBV28, the J gene TRBJ1-5; 8 positions agree with TRBD1. V lost 7 bases to trimming and J lost 0 bases; unmatched junction nucleotides: 14. The CDR3 has 18 residues. The germline V gene encodes CDR1 MDHEN and CDR2 SYDVKM. CDR3 residues: CASTSPLDRGGSNQPQHF. The CDR3 nucleotides are TGTGCCAGCACTTCGCCGCTTGACAGGGGAGGTAGCAATCAGCCCCAGCATTTT.

The V and J genes are TRBV14 and TRBJ1-1; no definite D call. This CDR3 has 13 residues. V lost 0 bases and J 11 bases, leaving 13 bases between the germline ends. Looked up from germline, CDR1 is SGHDN and CDR2 is FVKESK. Written as DNA, the CDR3 is TGTGCCAGCAGCCAAGACTCCTTAGGGCGGGCTTTCTTT. This codes for CASSQDSLGRAFF.

For this clone: Additional DNA sequences in this sample encode the identical CDR3. The CDR3: CASSLTENTEAFF. The CDR3 bases are TGTGCCAGCAGTCTTACAGAGAACACTGAAGCTTTCTTT. The V call is TRBV12-3 or TRBV12-4, the J call TRBJ1-1; D call uncertain. V lost 5 bases and J 1 base, leaving 8 bases between the germline ends. The CDR3 totals 13 residues.

The table lists this clone with a few counts. Here the CDR3 DNA reads TGTGCCAGCAGCGTAGATGCCAGGGGAGACGAAAAACTGTTTTTT. Its translation: CASSVDARGDEKLFF. The V call is TRBV9, the J call TRBJ1-4; weak D call: TRBD1 (6 bases). From germline, CDR1 is SGDLS and CDR2 YYNGEE. The CDR3 spans 15 residues. V lost 0 bases and J lost 8, with 14 bases in between.

The chain employs TRBV30 and TRBJ1-2, with D maybe TRBD1 (5 bases). This CDR3 is 16 amino acids long. The germline V and J ends were trimmed by 0 bases and 0 bases, with 14 bases remaining between them. The germline gives CDR1 GTSNPN, CDR2 SVGIG (reference sequence). The CDR3 DNA sequence: TGTGCCTGGAGTGTACGGGGGAGGGGCTCTAACTATGGCTACACCTTC. Amino acid sequence: CAWSVRGRGSNYGYTF. The full variable domain, its missing parts supplied by reference TRBV30 and TRBJ1-2, is SQTIHQWPATLVQPVGSPLSLECTVEGTSNPNLYWYRQAAGRGLQLLFYSVGIGQISSEVPQNLSASRPQDRQFILSSKKLLLSDSGFYLCAWSVRGRGSNYGYTFGSGTRLTVV.

The chain carries TRBV29-1 and TRBJ2-3; tentatively, D is TRBD2 (7 bases). This CDR3 has 13 amino acids. Per the germline V gene, CDR1 is SQVTM and CDR2 is ANQGSEA. V lost 7 bases and J lost 4, with 15 bases in between. The CDR3 sequence: CSARWGGADTQYF. In DNA form, the CDR3 reads TGCAGCGCTCGATGGGGGGGCGCAGATACGCAGTATTTT.

The gene calls are TRBV21-1 and TRBJ1-5; the table's D gene call, TRBD1, was not cross checked with the DNA. TRBV21-1 is listed as a pseudogene. The CDR3 runs to 17 residues. CDR3 coding DNA: TGTGCCAGCAGCACCCGGGACACCACCGATAGCAATCAGCCCCAGCATTTT. The encoded protein is CASSTRDTTDSNQPQHF.

This clone occurred a few times. The rearrangement joins TRBV6-2 or TRBV6-3 to TRBJ1-4, with D perhaps TRBD1 (5 bases). Germline V gene data show CDR1 as MNHEY and CDR2 as SVGEGT. V was trimmed by 0 bases and J by 0 bases, leaving 5 bases between them. The CDR3 is 15 amino acids. DNA for the CDR3: TGTGCCAGCAGTTACTCGGGGGCAACTAATGAAAAACTGTTTTTT. This encodes CASSYSGATNEKLFF.

The chain couples TRBV11-2 to TRBJ1-1; the match to TRBD1 covers 7 bases. The CDR3 is 15 amino acids. V lost 5 bases to trimming and J lost 5 bases; unmatched junction nucleotides: 11. CDR1 is SGHAT, CDR2 FQNNGV, per germline. CDR3 bases: TGTGCCAGCAGCACGACGACAGGGAGTTGGACTGAAGCTTTCTTT. This translates into CASSTTTGSWTEAFF.

This rearrangement joins TRBV6-2 or TRBV6-3 to TRBJ2-2; 8 bases are shared with TRBD1. Germline lookup yields CDR1 MNHEY and CDR2 SVGEGT. The length of the CDR3 is 19 residues. V was pared by 6 bases and J by 4 bases, with 19 bases of the junction left unmatched. The CDR3 reads CASSPRKQDRGRGTGELFF. The CDR3 DNA reads TGTGCCAGCAGCCCTCGTAAACAAGACAGGGGCCGAGGCACCGGGGAGCTGTTTTTT.

The J gene is TRBJ1-1, the V gene TRBV18; 9 bases match TRBD1. Trimming at V came to 3 bases and at J to 1 base, leaving 6 bases not matched to a gene. The CDR3 spans 16 residues. Germline CDR1 KGHSH, CDR2 LQKENI. The CDR3 bases are TGTGCCAGCTCACCTACAGGGGGCGCCTGGAACACTGAAGCTTTCTTT. This encodes CASSPTGGAWNTEAFF.

The gene calls are TRBV24-1 and TRBJ1-5; D gene ambiguous. The germline V and J ends were trimmed by 3 bases and 6 bases, with 17 bases remaining between them. The CDR3 runs 16 residues. Looked up from germline, CDR1 is KGHDR and CDR2 is SFDVKD. The CDR3 reads CATSDPSGVEGQPQHF. The CDR3 nucleotides read TGTGCCACCAGTGATCCAAGCGGCGTCGAGGGTCAGCCCCAGCATTTT.

The chain joins TRBV7-9 to TRBJ2-7; D might be TRBD1 (6 bases). Looked up from germline, CDR1 is SEHNR and CDR2 is FQNEAQ (reference sequence). This CDR3 comprises 15 residues. V lost 5 bases and J lost 1, with 15 bases in between. In DNA, the CDR3 is TGTGCCAGCAGCCGGGACACGCCAAAGTCCTACGAGCAGTACTTC. As protein: CASSRDTPKSYEQYF.

The chain recombines TRBV16 with TRBJ2-3; no clear D gene. Trimming pared 4 bases from V and 7 bases from J, leaving 12 bases between. Germline V CDR1 and CDR2: KGHSY, FQNENV. The CDR3 runs to 13 residues. The CDR3 sequence: CASSLPRLHTQYF. CDR3 nucleotide sequence: TGTGCCAGCAGCCTCCCTCGGCTACATACGCAGTATTTT. Variable domain in full (rest from reference TRBV16 and TRBJ2-3): GEEVAQTPKHLVRGEGQKAKLYCAPIKGHSYVFWYQQVLKNEFKFLISFQNENVFDETGMPKERFSAKCLPNSPCSLEIQATKLEDSAVYFCASSLPRLHTQYFGPGTRLTVL.

The rearrangement joins TRBV6-5 to TRBJ1-3; D gene unclear. V was pared by 1 base and J by 4 bases, with 5 bases between. Germline V CDR1 and CDR2: MNHEY, SVGAGI. The CDR3 contains 13 residues. Written as DNA, the CDR3 is TGTGCCAGCAGTTACTACGGCGGAAACACCATATATTTT. Protein: CASSYYGGNTIYF.

The J gene is TRBJ2-2, the V gene TRBV14, with D perhaps TRBD2 (5 bases). The CDR3 extends over 17 amino acids. The germline gives CDR1 SGHDN, CDR2 FVKESK. V lost 2 bases, J lost 2 bases, and 15 bases lay in between. CDR3 DNA: TGTGCCAGCAGCCAACCGGTGGACTGGCTCAACACCGGGGAGCTGTTTTTT. It is translated as CASSQPVDWLNTGELFF.

This clone came up once. This chain links TRBV2 with TRBJ1-3; maybe TRBD1 (6 bases). The V and J ends lost 3 bases and 4 bases respectively, with 10 bases between them. This CDR3 has 14 amino acids. Germline CDR1 is SNHLY and CDR2 is FYNNEI. The CDR3 region has the DNA TGTGCCAGCAGTGACCAGGGGTGGGGAAACACCATATATTTT. Translation: CASSDQGWGNTIYF.

This clone was recorded only once. This chain joins TRBV11-3 and TRBJ1-2; TRBD1 agrees at 8 bases. This CDR3 is 11 amino acids long. Germline V lookup: CDR1 SGHNT, CDR2 YENEEA. With 6 bases clipped from V and 13 bases from J, the junction kept 7 bases outside the gene matches. The CDR3 reads CASRRTGFLTF. CDR3 DNA: TGTGCCAGCAGGCGGACAGGGTTTCTCACCTTC.

V and J are TRBV7-3 and TRBJ1-3; 7 bases line up with TRBD1. Germline assignment: CDR1 SGHTA and CDR2 FQGTGA. CDR3 size: 14 residues. V shed 8 bases and J 2 bases; nucleotides not matched to a gene: 6. CDR3 bases: TGTGCCAGCGGGATGACAGGGCCTGGAAACACCATATATTTT. This codes for CASGMTGPGNTIYF.

The J gene is TRBJ1-2, the V gene TRBV27, with unresolved D. The germline V and J ends were trimmed by 5 bases and 2 bases, with 6 bases remaining between them. This CDR3 region has 12 residues. The germline gives CDR1 MNHEY, CDR2 SMNVEV (reference sequence). The CDR3 loop is CASSDLNYGYTF. As DNA, the CDR3 is TGTGCCAGCAGTGACTTAAACTATGGCTACACCTTC.